Presented here are 29 T cell receptor beta chains from one specimen sequenced in a study of blood T cell repertoires in COVID-19. Only in-frame clones appear in the TCRdb table, and some are missing; sequencing was by immunoSEQ multiplex PCR. The sample contains 150,000 to 200,000 clones, more than 80% of which appear only once. The specimen was PBMCs or T cells enriched from blood (not recorded which). The receptors here all came from a woman aged 18-35 years who had recovered from COVID-19.

The genes are TRBV3-1 (or the pseudogene TRBV3-2) and TRBJ1-2; D perhaps matches TRBD1 (5 bases). The germline CDR1 and CDR2 sequences are LGHDT and YNNKEL (reference sequence). The V end was cut by 1 base, the J end by 8 bases, with 14 bases between. The CDR3 extends over 14 amino acids. The CDR3 DNA reads TGTGCCAGCAGCCAAGGTCGACAGTCTCGCGGCTACACCTTC. Translation: CASSQGRQSRGYTF.

The CDR3 sequence is CATSTDSGSDTQYF. As DNA, the CDR3 is TGTGCCACCAGCACCGACAGTGGCTCAGATACGCAGTATTTT. This sequence joins TRBV15 and TRBJ2-3; D perhaps matches TRBD1 (5 bases). This CDR3 has 14 amino acids. Germline-derived CDR1 and CDR2 are LNHNV and YYDKDF (reference sequence). Trimming cost V 4 bases and J 4 bases, with 12 bases left between them.

This rearrangement joins TRBV10-1 to TRBJ2-3; tentative D call: TRBD2 (7 bases). The CDR3 contains 13 residues. Trimming took off 5 bases at V and 6 bases at J, with 12 bases between the two ends. Germline assignment: CDR1 WNHNN and CDR2 SYGVQD (reference sequence). The CDR3: CASSHREGDTQYF. As DNA, the CDR3 is TGCGCCAGCAGTCACAGGGAGGGGGATACGCAGTATTTT.

This rearrangement joins TRBV6-6 to TRBJ1-3; D not certain. This CDR3 comprises 15 residues. The V gene lost 2 bases and the J gene lost 3 bases, with 11 bases spanning the gap. The germline V gene encodes CDR1 MNHNY and CDR2 SVGAGI (reference sequence). For the CDR3, the DNA is TGTGCCAGCAGTTACGCCCCCGCAGGTGGAAACACCATATATTTT. As protein: CASSYAPAGGNTIYF.

The chain recombines TRBV6-4 with TRBJ2-7; unclear D gene. The CDR3 extends over 17 amino acids. Germline assignment: CDR1 MRHNA and CDR2 SNTAGT. The germline V and J ends were trimmed by 2 bases and 2 bases, with 19 bases remaining between them. The CDR3 DNA sequence: TGTGCCAGCAGTGACGCAATCGACCTACGACTTGCCTACGAGCAGTACTTC. This encodes CASSDAIDLRLAYEQYF.

The V and J genes are TRBV30 and TRBJ1-6; weak D call: TRBD1 (5 bases). Germline V gene data show CDR1 as GTSNPN and CDR2 as SVGIG (reference sequence). The V gene lost 2 bases and the J gene lost 9 bases, with 17 bases spanning the gap. The CDR3 totals 15 residues. The CDR3 protein is CAWSFLQGRVSPLHF. The CDR3 coding sequence is TGTGCCTGGAGTTTCCTTCAGGGTAGGGTTTCACCCCTCCACTTT.

This rearrangement joins TRBV4-1 to TRBJ2-5, with 8 positions matching TRBD1. There are 15 residues in the CDR3. From germline, CDR1 is MGHRA and CDR2 YSYEKL. The ends lost 4 bases at V and 5 bases at J; junction bases unmatched: 9. The CDR3 DNA reads as TGCGCCAGCAGCCTCTCAGGGGGCGCCCAGGAGACCCAGTACTTC. Translating it yields CASSLSGGAQETQYF.

The V call is TRBV4-1, the J call TRBJ2-1; TRBD2 matches 12 bases. The V and J ends lost 3 bases and 5 bases, in that order; junction bases with no gene match: 17. The CDR3 spans 20 residues. Looked up from germline, CDR1 is MGHRA and CDR2 is YSYEKL. The CDR3 sequence is CASSHMKRLLTSGGHNEQFF. The CDR3 region has the DNA TGCGCCAGCAGCCACATGAAACGCCTCCTGACTAGCGGGGGCCACAATGAGCAGTTCTTC.

The chain carries TRBV28 and TRBJ1-3; D possibly corresponds to TRBD1 (5 bases). The length of the CDR3 is 15 residues. The V and J ends lost 3 bases and 1 base respectively, with 10 bases between them. Germline V CDR1 and CDR2: MDHEN, SYDVKM. The CDR3 spells CASSLAGYSGNTIYF. For the CDR3, the DNA is TGTGCCAGCAGTTTGGCAGGGTATTCTGGAAACACCATATATTTT.

The chain has TRBV12-3 or TRBV12-4 and TRBJ1-5, with TRBD1 as a possible D gene (5 bases). Trimming stripped 8 bases from V and 4 bases from J, with 9 bases between. This CDR3 spans 12 amino acids. CDR3 coding DNA: TGTGCCAGCGCAGGGTTGAATCAGCCCCAGCATTTT. Translating it yields CASAGLNQPQHF.

The chain recombines TRBV5-4 with TRBJ1-2; no reliable D call. The germline V and J ends were trimmed by 7 bases and 2 bases, with 12 bases remaining between them. This CDR3 is built from 13 residues. Germline V CDR1 and CDR2: SGHNT, YYREEE (reference sequence). CDR3: CASASGTNYGYTF. Written as DNA, the CDR3 is TGTGCCAGCGCGTCAGGAACCAACTATGGCTACACCTTC.

Written as DNA, the CDR3 is TGCGCCAGCAGCTTGGGGAGGGGCGGGAATGAGCAGTTCTTC. Amino acid sequence: CASSLGRGGNEQFF. The chain is built from TRBV5-1 and TRBJ2-1; perhaps TRBD2 as D (6 bases). The CDR3 loop spans 14 amino acids. Trimming took off 0 bases at V and 7 bases at J, with 11 bases between the two ends. Looked up from germline, CDR1 is SGHRS and CDR2 is YFSETQ.

The V call is TRBV27, the J call TRBJ2-5, with 8 positions matching TRBD2. J was trimmed by 5 bases and V by 3 bases; bases with no gene match: 5. CDR1 is MNHEY and CDR2 is SMNVEV in the germline V gene (reference sequence). The CDR3 is 14 residues long. This CDR3 is CASSFGTRRETQYF. CDR3 DNA sequence: TGTGCCAGCAGTTTCGGGACTAGACGGGAGACCCAGTACTTC.

This clone has only one observation. The genes are TRBV27 and TRBJ2-3; 10 bases are shared with TRBD1. The CDR3 covers 18 residues. CDR1 is MNHEY, CDR2 SMNVEV, per germline (reference sequence). J was trimmed by 4 bases and V by 3 bases; bases with no gene match: 13. The CDR3 reads CASSFSRQGALGADTQYF. The CDR3 nucleotides are TGTGCCAGCAGTTTTTCTAGACAGGGGGCATTGGGGGCAGATACGCAGTATTTT.

The chain recombines TRBV13 with TRBJ2-7; no firm D call. This CDR3 is built from 13 residues. Germline V lookup: CDR1 PRHDT, CDR2 FYEKMQ (reference sequence). Trimming cost V 5 bases and J 4 bases, with 12 bases left between them. CDR3 DNA sequence: TGTGCCAGCAGCCGTCTAGGAGAGTACGAGCAGTACTTC. Amino acid sequence: CASSRLGEYEQYF. Combining the CDR3 with reference TRBV13 and TRBJ2-7 gives the whole variable domain AAGVIQSPRHLIKEKRETATLKCYPIPRHDTVYWYQQGPGQDPQFLISFYEKMQSDKGSIPDRFSAQQFSDYHSELNMSSLELGDSALYFCASSRLGEYEQYFGPGTRLTVT.

This clone was counted a single time. V gene TRBV27 combines with J gene TRBJ1-2; D is perhaps TRBD1 (6 bases). V was pared by 3 bases and J by 4 bases, with 15 bases between. Per germline, CDR1 MNHEY and CDR2 SMNVEV (reference sequence). The length of the CDR3 is 15 residues. The CDR3 nucleotides read TGTGCCAGCAGTTTGTCTGAAGGACAGATCTATGGCTACACCTTC. The encoded protein is CASSLSEGQIYGYTF.

The rearrangement joins TRBV7-9 to TRBJ1-5, with 9 bases fitting TRBD1. With V trimmed by 5 bases and J by 1 base, 3 bases remained unmatched. CDR1 is SEHNR, CDR2 FQNEAQ, per germline (reference sequence). The CDR3 runs to 15 residues. The CDR3, as DNA: TGTGCCAGCAGCAGGACAGGGGAAAGCAATCAGCCCCAGCATTTT. Translation: CASSRTGESNQPQHF.

This chain joins TRBV13 and TRBJ2-7, with 9 bases aligning to TRBD1. Looked up from germline, CDR1 is PRHDT and CDR2 is FYEKMQ (reference sequence). The J segment lost 3 bases and the V segment lost 0 bases, leaving 3 bases of the junction unmatched. This CDR3 is built from 15 residues. In DNA, the CDR3 is TGTGCCAGCAGCTTAGGACAGGACAGGGGCTACGAGCAGTACTTC. Translating it yields CASSLGQDRGYEQYF.

The rearrangement links TRBV4-1 to TRBJ1-6, with D possibly TRBD1 on 6 matching bases. The CDR3 consists of 15 residues. Germline V gene sequence: CDR1 MGHRA, CDR2 YSYEKL. The ends were cut back, 4 bases at V and 5 bases at J, with 12 bases in the middle. The chain's CDR3 is CASSLRQDNNSPLHF. DNA for the CDR3: TGCGCCAGCAGCCTGAGACAGGATAATAATTCACCCCTCCACTTT.

The rearrangement joins TRBV6-2 or TRBV6-3 to TRBJ1-2, with D possibly TRBD1 on 6 matching bases. This CDR3 is built from 18 residues. The germline CDR1 and CDR2 sequences are MNHEY and SVGEGT. V was pared by 2 bases and J by 4 bases, with 23 bases between. The CDR3 region is CASSYPSSSGRTVYGYTF. The CDR3 region has the DNA TGTGCCAGCAGTTACCCTTCGTCCTCCGGAAGGACAGTCTATGGCTACACCTTC.

The chain combines TRBV15 with TRBJ2-6; D perhaps matches TRBD2 (5 bases). Trimming took off 4 bases at V and 4 bases at J, with 17 bases between the two ends. This CDR3 contains 17 residues. Germline loops: CDR1 LNHNV, CDR2 YYDKDF (reference sequence). CDR3 loop: CATSTLRARSGANVLTF. CDR3 bases: TGTGCCACCAGCACATTGAGGGCCCGATCGGGGGCCAACGTCCTGACTTTC.

The V gene is TRBV3-1 (or the pseudogene TRBV3-2), the J gene TRBJ1-1; D is possibly TRBD1 (6 bases). CDR1 LGHDT and CDR2 YNNKEL come from the germline V gene (reference sequence). This CDR3 is 15 amino acids long. The germline V and J ends were trimmed by 5 bases and 1 base, with 14 bases remaining between them. CDR3 DNA sequence: TGTGCCAGCAGCGGATACAGGGCGAGGAACACTGAAGCTTTCTTT. Translated, it gives CASSGYRARNTEAFF.

The chain carries TRBV19 and TRBJ1-1, with 7 bases fitting TRBD1. V trimming: 7 bases; J trimming: 5 bases; junction bases outside the gene matches: 7. CDR1 and CDR2 (germline): LNHDA, SQIVND (reference sequence). CDR3 length: 13 residues. CDR3 coding DNA: TGTGCCAGTAACAGACAGGGTGGGACTGAAGCTTTCTTT. This codes for CASNRQGGTEAFF. Drawing the rest from reference TRBV19 and TRBJ1-1, the complete variable domain is DGGITQSPKYLFRKEGQNVTLSCEQNLNHDAMYWYRQDPGQGLRLIYYSQIVNDFQKGDIAEGYSVSREKKESFPLTVTSAQKNPTAFYLCASNRQGGTEAFFGQGTRLTVV.

The rearrangement uses TRBV7-2 and TRBJ1-6; 9 nucleotides align to TRBD1. V trimming: 5 bases; J trimming: 6 bases; junction bases outside the gene matches: 8. The CDR3 spans 16 residues. Germline lookup yields CDR1 SGHTA and CDR2 FQGNSA. The CDR3, as DNA: TGTGCCAGCAGCATATTACAGGGGGCGGGTAATTCACCCCTCCACTTT. Its translation is CASSILQGAGNSPLHF.

This sequence joins TRBV27 and TRBJ1-1, with D hard to call. Trimming pared 1 base from V and 6 bases from J, leaving 15 bases between. Looked up from germline, CDR1 is MNHEY and CDR2 is SMNVEV (reference sequence). This CDR3 region has 15 residues. CDR3 sequence: CASSLLGRERSEAFF. DNA for the CDR3: TGTGCCAGCAGTTTATTAGGGAGGGAGAGGTCTGAAGCTTTCTTT.

The chain joins TRBV2 to TRBJ1-6, with D uncertain. Germline values: CDR1 SNHLY, CDR2 FYNNEI. V lost 3 bases and J 8 bases, leaving 2 bases between the germline ends. The CDR3 consists of 11 residues. CDR3 region: CASSDDSPLHF. The CDR3 DNA sequence: TGTGCCAGCAGTGACGATTCACCCCTCCACTTT.

DNA of the CDR3: TGCGCCAGCAGCCAAGTTAACAGGGGGACCGGGGAGCTGTTTTTT. Translation: CASSQVNRGTGELFF. The V call is TRBV4-1, the J call TRBJ2-2, with TRBD1 identical over 8 bases. The V gene's germline CDR1 is MGHRA and CDR2 YSYEKL. V gave up 1 base and J gave up 5 bases; unmatched junction bases: 3. This CDR3 contains 15 residues.

This rearrangement joins TRBV7-2 to TRBJ1-2; perhaps TRBD1 as D (5 bases). Germline CDR1 SGHTA, CDR2 FQGNSA. Trimming stripped 3 bases from V and 6 bases from J, with 11 bases between. This CDR3 contains 13 residues. In DNA form, the CDR3 reads TGTGCCAGCAGCTTCAAGGGGATTCATGGCTACACCTTC. Translation gives CASSFKGIHGYTF.

This rearrangement joins TRBV6-5 to TRBJ2-3; TRBD2 aligns across 12 bases. CDR1 MNHEY and CDR2 SVGAGI come from the germline V gene. The CDR3 consists of 15 residues. J lost 4 bases, V lost 6 bases, and 5 bases had no gene match. CDR3 nucleotide sequence: TGTGCCAGCAGAATCCTAGCGGGGGGGCCAGATACGCAGTATTTT. Translation: CASRILAGGPDTQYF.